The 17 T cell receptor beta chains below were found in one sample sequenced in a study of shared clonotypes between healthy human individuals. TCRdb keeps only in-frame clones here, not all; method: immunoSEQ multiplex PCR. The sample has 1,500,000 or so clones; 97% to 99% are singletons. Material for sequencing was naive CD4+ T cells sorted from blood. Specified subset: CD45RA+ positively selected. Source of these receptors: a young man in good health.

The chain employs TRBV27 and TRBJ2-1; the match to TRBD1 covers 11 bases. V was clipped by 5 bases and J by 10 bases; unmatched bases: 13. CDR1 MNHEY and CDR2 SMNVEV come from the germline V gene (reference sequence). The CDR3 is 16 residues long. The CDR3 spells CASSPRDRGSSREQFF. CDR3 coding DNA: TGTGCCAGCAGTCCTCGGGACAGGGGGAGCTCGCGCGAGCAGTTCTTC.

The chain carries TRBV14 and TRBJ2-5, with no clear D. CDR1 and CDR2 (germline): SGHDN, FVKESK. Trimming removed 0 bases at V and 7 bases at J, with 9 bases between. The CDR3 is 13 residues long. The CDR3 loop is CASSQEVGPTQYF. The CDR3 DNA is TGTGCCAGCAGCCAAGAGGTAGGACCGACCCAGTACTTC.

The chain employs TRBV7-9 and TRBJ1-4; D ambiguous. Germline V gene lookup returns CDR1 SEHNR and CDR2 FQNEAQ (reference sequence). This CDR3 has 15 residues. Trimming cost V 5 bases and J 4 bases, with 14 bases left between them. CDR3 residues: CASSPTASFNEKLFF. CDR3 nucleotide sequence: TGTGCCAGCAGCCCCACGGCCAGCTTTAATGAAAAACTGTTTTTT.

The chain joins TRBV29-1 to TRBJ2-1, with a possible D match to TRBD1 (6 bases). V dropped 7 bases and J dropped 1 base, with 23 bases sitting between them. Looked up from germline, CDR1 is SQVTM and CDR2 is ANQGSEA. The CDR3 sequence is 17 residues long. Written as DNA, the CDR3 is TGCAGCGGCTCACCCTTACAGGGCCCCGAATCCTACAATGAGCAGTTCTTC. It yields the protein CSGSPLQGPESYNEQFF.

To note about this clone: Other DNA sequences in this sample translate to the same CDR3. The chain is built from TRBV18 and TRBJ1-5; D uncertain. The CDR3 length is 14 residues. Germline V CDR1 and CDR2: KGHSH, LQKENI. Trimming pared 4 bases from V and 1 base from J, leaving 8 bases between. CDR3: CASSRSGSNQPQHF. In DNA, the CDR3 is TGTGCCAGCTCACGTTCAGGAAGCAATCAGCCCCAGCATTTT.

CDR3 amino acids: CSVNYRDLEAFF. CDR3 nucleotides: TGCAGCGTCAATTACAGGGACCTTGAAGCTTTCTTT. The gene calls are TRBV29-1 and TRBJ1-1, with D possibly TRBD1 on 6 matching bases. V lost 6 bases to trimming and J lost 7 bases, with 15 bases between them. The CDR3 extends over 12 amino acids. Germline CDR1 and CDR2: SQVTM and ANQGSEA. The variable domain in full, with the rest retrieved from reference TRBV29-1 and TRBJ1-1, is SAVISQKPSRDICQRGTSLTIQCQVDSQVTMMFWYRQQPGQSLTLIATANQGSEATYESGFVIDKFPISRPNLTFSTLTVSNMSPEDSSIYLCSVNYRDLEAFFGQGTRLTVV.

CDR3 coding DNA: TGTGCCAGCAGTTTGAATCGGAGGCAGGGAGGCGAGCAGTACTTC. Protein: CASSLNRRQGGEQYF. This sequence joins TRBV28 and TRBJ2-7; the D gene is possibly TRBD2 (6 bases). This CDR3 is 15 amino acids long. From germline, CDR1 is MDHEN and CDR2 SYDVKM. V dropped 3 bases and J dropped 6 bases, with 18 bases sitting between them.

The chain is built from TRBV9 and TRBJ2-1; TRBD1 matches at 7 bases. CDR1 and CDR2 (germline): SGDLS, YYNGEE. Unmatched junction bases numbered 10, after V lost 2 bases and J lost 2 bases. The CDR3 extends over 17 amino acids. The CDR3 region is CASSVLAGGLTYNEQFF. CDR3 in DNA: TGTGCCAGCAGCGTCCTTGCAGGGGGTTTGACCTACAATGAGCAGTTCTTC.

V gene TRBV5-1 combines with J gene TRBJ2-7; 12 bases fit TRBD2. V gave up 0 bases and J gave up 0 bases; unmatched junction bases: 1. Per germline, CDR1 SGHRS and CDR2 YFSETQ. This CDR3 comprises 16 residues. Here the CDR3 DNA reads TGCGCCAGCAGCTTGGGGACTAGCGGGAACTCCTACGAGCAGTACTTC. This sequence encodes CASSLGTSGNSYEQYF.

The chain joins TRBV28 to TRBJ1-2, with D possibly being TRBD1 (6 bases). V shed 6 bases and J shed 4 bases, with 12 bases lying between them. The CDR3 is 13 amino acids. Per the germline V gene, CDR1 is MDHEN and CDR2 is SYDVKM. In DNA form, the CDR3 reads TGTGCCAGCAGGATGCAGGGGACCTATGGCTACACCTTC. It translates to CASRMQGTYGYTF.

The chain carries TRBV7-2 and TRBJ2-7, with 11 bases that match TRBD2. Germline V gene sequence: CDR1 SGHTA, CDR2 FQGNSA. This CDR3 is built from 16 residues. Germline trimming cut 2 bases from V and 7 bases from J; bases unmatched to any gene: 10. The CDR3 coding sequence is TGTGCCAGCAGCTTATCGCTAGCGGGAGGAAGGAGGGAGCAGTACTTC. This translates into CASSLSLAGGRREQYF.

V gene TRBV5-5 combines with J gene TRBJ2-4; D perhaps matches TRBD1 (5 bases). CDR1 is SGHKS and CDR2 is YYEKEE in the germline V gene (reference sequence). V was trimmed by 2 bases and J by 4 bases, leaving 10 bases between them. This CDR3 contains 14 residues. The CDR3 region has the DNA TGTGCCAGCAGCTTCTTTGACAGAAAAAACATTCAGTACTTC. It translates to CASSFFDRKNIQYF.

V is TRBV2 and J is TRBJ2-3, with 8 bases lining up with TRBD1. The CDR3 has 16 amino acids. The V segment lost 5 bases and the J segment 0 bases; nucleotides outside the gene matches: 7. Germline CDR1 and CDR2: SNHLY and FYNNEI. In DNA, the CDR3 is TGTGCCAGCAGTCCCGGGACAGGTCTAAGCACAGATACGCAGTATTTT. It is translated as CASSPGTGLSTDTQYF.

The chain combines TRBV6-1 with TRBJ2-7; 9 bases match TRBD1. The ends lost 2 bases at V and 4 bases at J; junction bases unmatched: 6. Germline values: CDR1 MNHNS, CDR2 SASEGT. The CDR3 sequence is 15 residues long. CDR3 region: CASSEPDRGTYEQYF. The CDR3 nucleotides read TGTGCCAGCAGTGAACCGGACAGGGGCACGTACGAGCAGTACTTC.

The CDR3 DNA reads as TGTGCCAGCAGCTCGGAGGGAATTTTAATGGGGGGGCTGAACACTGAAGCTTTCTTT. Translating gives CASSSEGILMGGLNTEAFF. The rearrangement links TRBV11-2 to TRBJ1-1; D may be TRBD1 (6 bases). Germline V lookup: CDR1 SGHAT, CDR2 FQNNGV. The CDR3 length is 19 residues. V lost 4 bases and J lost 0, with 24 bases in between.

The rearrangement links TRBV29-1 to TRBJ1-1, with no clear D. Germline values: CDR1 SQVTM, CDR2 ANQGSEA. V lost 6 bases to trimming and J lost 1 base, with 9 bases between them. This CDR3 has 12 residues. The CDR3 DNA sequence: TGCAGCGTCTCGGACGGGAACACTGAAGCTTTCTTT. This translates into CSVSDGNTEAFF.

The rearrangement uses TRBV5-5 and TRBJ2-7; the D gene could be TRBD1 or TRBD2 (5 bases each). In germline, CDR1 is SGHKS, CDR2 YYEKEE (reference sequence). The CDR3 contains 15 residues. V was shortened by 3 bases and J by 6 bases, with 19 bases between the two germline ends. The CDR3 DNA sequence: TGTGCCAGCAGCTCTCGGGACCTCGGAGTGCGCGAGCAGTACTTC. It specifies CASSSRDLGVREQYF.